This TCR beta chain was profiled in a study of shared clonotypes between healthy human individuals. About 30,000 T cell genomes (about 0.2 ug DNA) went into each sorted-subset replicate. Assay: immunoSEQ multiplex PCR; the TCRdb copy retains only in-frame clones and omits some. The data contain 300,000 to 400,000 clones, over 70% of them singletons. Worth noting for this clone: Its antigen is undetermined.

Study results and limitations: Naive subsets usually exceeded memory subsets in estimated richness. Unshared clonotypes carried lower generation probabilities than those common to all four donors.

This CDR3 is 12 amino acids long. CDR1 and CDR2 (germline): MNHEY, SVGAGI. Trimming shortened V by 7 bases and J by 7 bases, and 13 bases separated the two germline ends. The genes are TRBV6-5 and TRBJ1-2, with D possibly TRBD1 on 5 matching bases. This TCR came from a young man in good health. Source material: memory CD4+ T cells sorted from blood. Stated subset: CD45RA-negative fraction. The CDR3 bases are TGTGCCAGCACGAGCGGCGGGGCTGGCTACACCTTC. Amino acids: CASTSGGAGYTF.